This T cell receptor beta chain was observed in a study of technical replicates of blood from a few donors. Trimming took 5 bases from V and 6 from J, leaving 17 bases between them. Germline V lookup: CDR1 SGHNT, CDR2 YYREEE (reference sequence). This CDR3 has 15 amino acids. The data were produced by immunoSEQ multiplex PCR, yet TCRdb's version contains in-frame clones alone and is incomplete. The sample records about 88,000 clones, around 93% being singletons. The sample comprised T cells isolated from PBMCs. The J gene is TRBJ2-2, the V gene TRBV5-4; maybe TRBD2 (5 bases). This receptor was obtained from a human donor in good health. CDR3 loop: CASRPQVMEAGELFF. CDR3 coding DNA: TGTGCCAGCAGGCCCCAGGTGATGGAGGCCGGGGAGCTGTTTTTT.